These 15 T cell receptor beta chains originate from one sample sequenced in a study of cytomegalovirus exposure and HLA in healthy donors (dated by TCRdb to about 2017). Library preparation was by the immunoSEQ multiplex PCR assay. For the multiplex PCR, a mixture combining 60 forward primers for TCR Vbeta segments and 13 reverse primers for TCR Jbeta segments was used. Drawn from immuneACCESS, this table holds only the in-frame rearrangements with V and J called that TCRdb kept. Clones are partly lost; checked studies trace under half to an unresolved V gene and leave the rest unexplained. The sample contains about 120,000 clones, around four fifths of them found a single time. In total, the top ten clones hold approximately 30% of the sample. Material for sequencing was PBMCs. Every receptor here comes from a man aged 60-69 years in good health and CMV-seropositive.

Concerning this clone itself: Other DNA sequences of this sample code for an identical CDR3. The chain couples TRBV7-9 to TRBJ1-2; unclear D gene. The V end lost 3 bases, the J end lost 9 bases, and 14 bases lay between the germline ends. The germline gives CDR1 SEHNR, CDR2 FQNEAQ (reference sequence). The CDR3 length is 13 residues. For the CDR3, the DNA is TGTGCCAGCAGCTTGGAGGTCCTACGGAGCTACACCTTC. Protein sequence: CASSLEVLRSYTF.

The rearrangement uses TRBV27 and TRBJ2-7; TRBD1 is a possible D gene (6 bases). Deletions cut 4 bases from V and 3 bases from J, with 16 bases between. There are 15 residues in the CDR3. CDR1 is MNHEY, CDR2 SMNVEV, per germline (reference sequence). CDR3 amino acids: CASSSGQGHFYEQYF. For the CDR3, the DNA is TGTGCCAGCAGTTCCGGGCAGGGGCACTTCTACGAGCAGTACTTC.

The CDR3 loop is CASSEDGQGAPRLAGGLYEQYF. The CDR3 DNA follows: TGTGCCAGCAGTGAAGACGGACAGGGGGCCCCAAGACTAGCGGGAGGGTTGTACGAGCAGTACTTC. The rearrangement joins TRBV2 to TRBJ2-7; 14 nucleotides agree with TRBD2. Germline V gene lookup returns CDR1 SNHLY and CDR2 FYNNEI. The CDR3 consists of 22 residues. J was trimmed by 4 bases and V by 1 base; bases with no gene match: 21.

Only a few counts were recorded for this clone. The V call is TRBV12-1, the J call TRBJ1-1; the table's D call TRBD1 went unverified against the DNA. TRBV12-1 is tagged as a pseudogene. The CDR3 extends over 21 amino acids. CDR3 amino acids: CASSFIGQGGLPPFMNTEAFF. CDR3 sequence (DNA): TGTGCCAGCAGCTTCATCGGACAGGGAGGGCTACCCCCGTTCATGAACACTGAAGCTTTCTTT.

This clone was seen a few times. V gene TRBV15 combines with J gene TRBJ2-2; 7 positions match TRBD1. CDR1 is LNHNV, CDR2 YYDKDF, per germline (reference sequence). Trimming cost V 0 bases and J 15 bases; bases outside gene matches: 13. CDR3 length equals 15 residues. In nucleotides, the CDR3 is TGTGCCACCAGCAGAGATCGGACGACAGGGCGCGTATTGTTTTTT. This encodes CATSRDRTTGRVLFF.

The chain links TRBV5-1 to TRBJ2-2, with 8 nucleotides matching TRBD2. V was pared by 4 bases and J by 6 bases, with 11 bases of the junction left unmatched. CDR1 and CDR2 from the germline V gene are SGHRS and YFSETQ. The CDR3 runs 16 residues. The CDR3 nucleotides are TGCGCCAGCAGCCCGGGGGGGTTTACCCTTTCCGGGGAGCTGTTTTTT. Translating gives CASSPGGFTLSGELFF.

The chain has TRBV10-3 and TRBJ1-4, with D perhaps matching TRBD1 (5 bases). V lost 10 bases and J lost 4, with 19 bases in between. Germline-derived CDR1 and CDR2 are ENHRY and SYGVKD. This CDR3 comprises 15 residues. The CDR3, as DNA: TGTGCCACGGCGGGGGGTTCGGGGGGTAATGAAAAACTGTTTTTT. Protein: CATAGGSGGNEKLFF.

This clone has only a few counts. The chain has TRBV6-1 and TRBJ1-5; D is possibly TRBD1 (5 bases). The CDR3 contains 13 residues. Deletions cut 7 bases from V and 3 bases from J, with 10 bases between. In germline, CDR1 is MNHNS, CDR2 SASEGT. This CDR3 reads CASTAGINQPQHF. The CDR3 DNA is TGTGCCAGCACGGCAGGGATCAATCAGCCCCAGCATTTT.

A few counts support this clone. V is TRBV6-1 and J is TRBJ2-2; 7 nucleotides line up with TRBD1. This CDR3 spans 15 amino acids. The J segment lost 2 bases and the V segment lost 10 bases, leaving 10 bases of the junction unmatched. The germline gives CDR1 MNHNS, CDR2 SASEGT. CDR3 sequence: CAIPTGATNTGELFF. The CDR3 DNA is TGTGCCATCCCAACAGGGGCGACAAACACCGGGGAGCTGTTTTTT.

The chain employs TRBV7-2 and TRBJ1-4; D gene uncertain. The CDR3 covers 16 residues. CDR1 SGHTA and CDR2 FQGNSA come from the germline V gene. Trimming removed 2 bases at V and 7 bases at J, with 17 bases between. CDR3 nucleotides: TGTGCCAGCAGCTTAAGGCGGGTAGGGTTTGGTGAAAAACTGTTTTTT. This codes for CASSLRRVGFGEKLFF.

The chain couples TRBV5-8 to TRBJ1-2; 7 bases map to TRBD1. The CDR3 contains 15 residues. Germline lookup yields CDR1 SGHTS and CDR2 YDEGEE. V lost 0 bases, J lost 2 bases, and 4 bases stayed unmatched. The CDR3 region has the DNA TGTGCCAGCAGCTTGGGGGCAGGGGGGAACTATGGCTACACCTTC. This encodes CASSLGAGGNYGYTF.

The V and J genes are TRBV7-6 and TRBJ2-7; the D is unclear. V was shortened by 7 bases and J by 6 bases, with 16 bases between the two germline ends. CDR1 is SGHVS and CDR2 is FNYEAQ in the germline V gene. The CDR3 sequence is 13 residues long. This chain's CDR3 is CASTASRMGEQYF. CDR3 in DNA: TGTGCCAGCACCGCGTCTAGGATGGGCGAGCAGTACTTC.

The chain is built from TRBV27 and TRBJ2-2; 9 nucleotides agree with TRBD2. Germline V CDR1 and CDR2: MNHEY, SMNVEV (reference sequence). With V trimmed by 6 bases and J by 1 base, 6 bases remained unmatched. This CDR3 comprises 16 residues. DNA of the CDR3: TGTGCCAGCAGGGCCCCTAGCGGGGTGAACACCGGGGAGCTGTTTTTT. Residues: CASRAPSGVNTGELFF.

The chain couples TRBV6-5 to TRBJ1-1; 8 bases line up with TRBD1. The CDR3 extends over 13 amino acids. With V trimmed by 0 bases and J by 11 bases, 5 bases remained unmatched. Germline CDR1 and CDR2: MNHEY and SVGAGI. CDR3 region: CASSYSRDRRAFF. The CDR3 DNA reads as TGTGCCAGCAGTTACTCTCGGGACAGGCGCGCTTTCTTT.

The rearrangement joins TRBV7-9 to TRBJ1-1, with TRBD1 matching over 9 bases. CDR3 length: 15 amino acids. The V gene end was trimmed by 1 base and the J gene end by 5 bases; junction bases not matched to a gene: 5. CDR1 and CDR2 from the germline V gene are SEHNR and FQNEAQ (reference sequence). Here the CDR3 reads CASSLGDRVRTEAFF. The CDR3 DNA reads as TGTGCCAGCAGCTTAGGGGACAGGGTAAGGACTGAAGCTTTCTTT.